These T cell receptor beta chains were read from a single sample in a study of T cells in tuberculosis. Repertoires were generated with immunoSEQ multiplex PCR, while TCRdb's copy carries only in-frame clones and drops some. The sample has about 58,000 clones, nearly 90% seen once. The sequenced material came from CD1b-GMM tetramer-negative cells sorted from PBMCs. These receptors came from an adult woman with latent tuberculosis. Both conserved end residues are part of each CDR3. The D gene is left open where the match is weak. Clone size is stated in some rows and not others, as once, few, many or a class when expanded.

D	size	J	V	CDR3	DNA
.	.	TRBJ2-1	TRBV7-7	CASSVSSDSSYNEQFF	TGTGCTAGCAGCGTGTCTAGCGATAGCTCCTACAATGAGCAGTTCTTC
TRBD1	.	TRBJ1-1	TRBV30	CAWSVHTGGPTEAFF	TGTGCCTGGAGTGTACACACAGGGGGACCCACTGAAGCTTTCTTT
.	once	TRBJ2-7	TRBV7-9	CASSLLGGSEQYF	TGTGCCAGCAGCTTACTTGGGGGGTCCGAGCAGTACTTC
.	.	TRBJ1-1	TRBV7-2	CASSLKGMNTEAFF	TGTGCCAGCAGCTTAAAGGGGATGAACACTGAAGCTTTCTTT
.	.	TRBJ1-5	TRBV12-5	CASGRTENQPQHF	TGTGCTAGTGGAAGGACAGAAAATCAGCCCCAGCATTTT
.	once	TRBJ1-6	TRBV27	CASSLGTSNSPLHF	TGTGCCAGCAGTTTAGGGACTTCGAATTCACCCCTCCACTTT
TRBD1	.	TRBJ1-1	TRBV11-3	CASSLGTVIRQVAFF	TGTGCCAGCAGCCTGGGGACAGTCATACGTCAAGTAGCTTTCTTT
.	.	TRBJ2-2	TRBV28	CASRPPWEATGELFF	TGTGCCAGCAGGCCACCGTGGGAGGCCACCGGGGAGCTGTTTTTT
TRBD1	.	TRBJ2-7	TRBV4-2	CASSQVIPGGNYEQYF	TGTGCCAGCAGCCAAGTAATCCCAGGGGGCAACTACGAGCAGTACTTC
TRBD2	.	TRBJ2-3	TRBV9	CASSLAGGTDTQYF	TGTGCCAGCTCCTTAGCGGGGGGAACAGATACGCAGTATTTT
TRBD2	.	TRBJ2-5	TRBV11-3	CASSTRGGARETQYF	TGTGCCAGCAGCACACGGGGGGGTGCGAGGGAGACCCAGTACTTC
.	.	TRBJ2-7	TRBV7-9	CASSPTTGSYKQYF	TGTGCCAGCAGCCCTACTACAGGGAGCTACAAGCAGTACTTC
TRBD2	.	TRBJ2-5	TRBV6-1	CASSEGGSETQYF	TGTGCCAGCAGTGAGGGAGGGAGCGAGACCCAGTACTTC
.	once	TRBJ2-7	TRBV7-8	CASSGRDNPYEQYF	TGTGCCAGCAGCGGACGGGACAACCCCTACGAGCAGTACTTC
TRBD1	.	TRBJ2-6	TRBV7-2	CASSTSTGLSGANVLTF	TGTGCCAGCAGCACCTCGACAGGGCTCTCTGGGGCCAACGTCCTGACTTTC
TRBD1	.	TRBJ1-1	TRBV7-9	CASTVTGGITEAFF	TGTGCCAGCACCGTCACAGGGGGGATCACTGAAGCTTTCTTT
TRBD2	.	TRBJ2-4	TRBV7-2	CASSFQTSGSGNIQYF	TGTGCCAGCAGCTTCCAAACTAGCGGGAGTGGAAACATTCAGTACTTC
.	.	TRBJ2-5	TRBV12-5	CASGPILGRQETQYF	TGTGCTAGTGGTCCCATCCTGGGGCGACAAGAGACCCAGTACTTC
TRBD1	.	TRBJ1-2	TRBV2	CASGTGTRNYGYTF	TGTGCCAGCGGGACAGGGACCCGGAACTATGGCTACACCTTC
.	.	TRBJ1-2	TRBV5-4	CASTLQGYGYTF	TGTGCCAGCACCCTACAGGGCTATGGCTACACCTTC
.	.	TRBJ1-1	TRBV15	CATSRDAVREAFF	TGTGCCACCAGCAGAGATGCGGTGCGTGAAGCTTTCTTT
.	.	TRBJ2-7	TRBV27	CASSLRRMGYEQYF	TGTGCCAGCAGTTTGAGGCGGATGGGTTACGAGCAGTACTTC
TRBD2	.	TRBJ2-5	TRBV10-2	CASNLAGARGETQYF	TGCGCCAGCAATCTAGCGGGAGCGAGGGGGGAGACCCAGTACTTC
TRBD2	.	TRBJ2-1	TRBV4-3	CASSQGLFGTSGPVEQFF	TGCGCCAGCAGCCAAGGACTGTTCGGGACTAGCGGGCCAGTGGAGCAGTTCTTC
TRBD1	.	TRBJ1-2	TRBV6-5	CASSYSGQGSGYTF	TGTGCCAGCAGTTACTCAGGACAGGGGTCAGGCTACACCTTC
.	.	TRBJ2-1	TRBV13	CASSLVHRSSYNEQFF	TGTGCCAGCAGCTTAGTTCACAGGAGCTCCTACAATGAGCAGTTCTTC
TRBD1	.	TRBJ2-5	TRBV28	CASSLGGQGWETQYF	TGTGCCAGCAGTCTGGGGGGACAGGGCTGGGAGACCCAGTACTTC
TRBD2	.	TRBJ2-5	TRBV10-3	CAISGTGGFQETQYF	TGTGCCATCAGTGGGACGGGAGGGTTTCAAGAGACCCAGTACTTC
.	.	TRBJ2-7	TRBV4-2	CASSQEGGLSSYEQYF	TGTGCCAGCAGCCAAGAAGGAGGTCTCAGTTCCTACGAGCAGTACTTC
TRBD2	.	TRBJ2-7	TRBV28	CASSLGGGRITYEQYF	TGTGCCAGCAGTTTAGGGGGCGGGAGGATAACCTACGAGCAGTACTTC
TRBD2	.	TRBJ2-7	TRBV7-2	CASSPGAGEKYEQYF	TGTGCCAGCAGCCCCGGAGCGGGGGAAAAGTACGAGCAGTACTTC
.	.	TRBJ2-1	TRBV7-9	CAVWGLIMNEQFF	TGTGCCGTTTGGGGGCTAATCATGAATGAGCAGTTCTTC
.	.	TRBJ1-5	TRBV2	CASAGARNHQPQHF	TGTGCCAGTGCTGGGGCACGAAATCATCAGCCCCAGCATTTT